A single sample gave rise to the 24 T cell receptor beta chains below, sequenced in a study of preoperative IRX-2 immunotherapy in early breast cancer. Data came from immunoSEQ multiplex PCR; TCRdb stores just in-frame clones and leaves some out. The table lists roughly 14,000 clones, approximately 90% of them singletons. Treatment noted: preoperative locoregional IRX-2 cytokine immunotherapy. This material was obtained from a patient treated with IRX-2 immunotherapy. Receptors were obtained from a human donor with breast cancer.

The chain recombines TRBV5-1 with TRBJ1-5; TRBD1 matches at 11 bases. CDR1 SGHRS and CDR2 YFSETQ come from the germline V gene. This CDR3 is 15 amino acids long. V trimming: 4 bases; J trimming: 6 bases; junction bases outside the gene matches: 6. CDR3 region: CASSPGQGEVQPQHF. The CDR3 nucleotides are TGCGCCAGCAGCCCGGGACAGGGGGAGGTTCAGCCCCAGCATTTT.

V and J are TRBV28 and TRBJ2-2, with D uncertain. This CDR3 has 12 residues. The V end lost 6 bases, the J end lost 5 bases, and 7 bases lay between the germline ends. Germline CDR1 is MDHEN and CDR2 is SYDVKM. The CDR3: CASSYLTGELFF. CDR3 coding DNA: TGTGCCAGCAGCTACTTGACCGGGGAGCTGTTTTTT.

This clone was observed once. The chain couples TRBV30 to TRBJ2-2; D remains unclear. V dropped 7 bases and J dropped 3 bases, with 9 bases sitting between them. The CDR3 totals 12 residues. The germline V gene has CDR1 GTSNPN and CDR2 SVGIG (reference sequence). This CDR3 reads CASMGYTGELFF. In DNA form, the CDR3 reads TGTGCCTCGATGGGATACACCGGGGAGCTGTTTTTT.

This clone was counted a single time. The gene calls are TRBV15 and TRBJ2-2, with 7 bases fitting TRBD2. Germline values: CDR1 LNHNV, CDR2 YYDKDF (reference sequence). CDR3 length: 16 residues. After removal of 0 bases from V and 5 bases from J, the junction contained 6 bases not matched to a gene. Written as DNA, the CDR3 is TGTGCCACCAGCAGAGATCTTGGGGGGGGGACCGGGGAGCTGTTTTTT. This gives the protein CATSRDLGGGTGELFF.

The CDR3: CASRTPGRLYGYTF. CDR3 DNA: TGTGCCAGTAGGACTCCGGGACGTTTATATGGCTACACCTTC. This chain joins TRBV19 and TRBJ1-2, with a weak D call TRBD1 (5 bases). This CDR3 is 14 amino acids long. Germline V lookup: CDR1 LNHDA, CDR2 SQIVND (reference sequence). Trimming cost V 6 bases and J 5 bases, with 16 bases left between them.

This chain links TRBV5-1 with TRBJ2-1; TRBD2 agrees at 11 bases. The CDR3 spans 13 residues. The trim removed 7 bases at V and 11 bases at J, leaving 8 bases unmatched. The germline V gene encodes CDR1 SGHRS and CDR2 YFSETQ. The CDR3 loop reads CASSSGGRSKQFF. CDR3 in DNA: TGCGCCAGCTCTAGCGGGGGGCGTTCAAAGCAGTTCTTC.

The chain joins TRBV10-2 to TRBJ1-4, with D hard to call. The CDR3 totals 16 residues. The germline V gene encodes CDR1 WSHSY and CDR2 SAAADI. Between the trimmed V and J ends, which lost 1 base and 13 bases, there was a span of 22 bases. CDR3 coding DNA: TGCGCCAGCAGTGAGTTGGGGTACCCACGGAGCGAGGGACTGTTTTTT. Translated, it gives CASSELGYPRSEGLFF.

In DNA, the CDR3 is TGTGCCACCAGCAGCGCCTCCTCCTTTATTGAAAAACTGTTTTTT. Its protein is CATSSASSFIEKLFF. This sequence joins TRBV15 and TRBJ1-4; D remains ambiguous. CDR3 length: 15 amino acids. With 3 bases removed from V and 7 bases from J, the gap between germline ends came to 15 bases. Germline-derived CDR1 and CDR2 are LNHNV and YYDKDF (reference sequence).

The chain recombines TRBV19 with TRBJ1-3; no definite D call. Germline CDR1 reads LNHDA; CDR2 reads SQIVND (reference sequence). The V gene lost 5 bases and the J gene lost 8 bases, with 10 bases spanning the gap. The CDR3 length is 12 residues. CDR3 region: CASSVSLDTIYF. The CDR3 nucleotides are TGTGCCAGTAGTGTTTCGTTAGACACCATATATTTT.

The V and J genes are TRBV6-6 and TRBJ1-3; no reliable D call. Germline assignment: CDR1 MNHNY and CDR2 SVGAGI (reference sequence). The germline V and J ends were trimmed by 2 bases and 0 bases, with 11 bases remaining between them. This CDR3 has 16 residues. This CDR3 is CASSYGVSSSGNTIYF. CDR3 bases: TGTGCCAGCAGTTACGGGGTTTCGAGCTCTGGAAACACCATATATTTT.

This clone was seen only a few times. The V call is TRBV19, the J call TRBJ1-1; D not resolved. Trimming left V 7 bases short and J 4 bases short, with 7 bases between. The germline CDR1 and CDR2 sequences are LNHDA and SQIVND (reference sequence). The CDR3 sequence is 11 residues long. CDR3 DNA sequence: TGTGCCAGTACCTCGGCCACTGAAGCTTTCTTT. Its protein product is CASTSATEAFF.

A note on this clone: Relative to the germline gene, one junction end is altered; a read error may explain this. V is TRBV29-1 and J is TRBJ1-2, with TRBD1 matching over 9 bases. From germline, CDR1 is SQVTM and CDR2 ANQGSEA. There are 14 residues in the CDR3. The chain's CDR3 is CSVEDRGINYGYTF. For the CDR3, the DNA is TGCAGCGTAGAAGACAGGGGGATTAACTATGGCTACACCTTC.

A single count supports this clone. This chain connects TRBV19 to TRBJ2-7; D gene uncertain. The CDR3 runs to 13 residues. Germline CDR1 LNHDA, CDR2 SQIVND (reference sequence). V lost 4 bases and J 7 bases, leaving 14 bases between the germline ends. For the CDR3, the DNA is TGTGCCAGTAGTACCGGCCGGGCAGGAGAGCAGTACTTC. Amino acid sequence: CASSTGRAGEQYF.

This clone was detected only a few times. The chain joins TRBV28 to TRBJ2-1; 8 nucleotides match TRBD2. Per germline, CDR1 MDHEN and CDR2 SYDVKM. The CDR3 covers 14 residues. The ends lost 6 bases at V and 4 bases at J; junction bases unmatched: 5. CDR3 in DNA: TGTGCCAGCAGAAGCGGGGGCTTATACAATGAGCAGTTCTTC. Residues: CASRSGGLYNEQFF.

Written as DNA, the CDR3 is TGTGCCAGCAGCGTGGGACAGGGATTTAATTCACCCCTCCACTTT. Encoded protein: CASSVGQGFNSPLHF. This chain links TRBV11-3 with TRBJ1-6; 9 positions agree with TRBD1. V gave up 5 bases and J gave up 6 bases; unmatched junction bases: 5. There are 15 residues in the CDR3. The germline V gene encodes CDR1 SGHNT and CDR2 YENEEA.

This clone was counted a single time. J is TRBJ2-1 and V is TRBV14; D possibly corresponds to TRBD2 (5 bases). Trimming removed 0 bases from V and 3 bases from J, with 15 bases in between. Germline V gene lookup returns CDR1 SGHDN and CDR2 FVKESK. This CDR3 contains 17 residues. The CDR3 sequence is CASSQELGLHFYNEQFF. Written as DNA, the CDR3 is TGTGCCAGCAGCCAAGAACTAGGCCTACACTTCTACAATGAGCAGTTCTTC. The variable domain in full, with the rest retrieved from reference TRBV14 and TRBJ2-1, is EAGVTQFPSHSVIEKGQTVTLRCDPISGHDNLYWYRRVMGKEIKFLLHFVKESKQDESGMPNNRFLAERTGGTYSTLKVQPAELEDSGVYFCASSQELGLHFYNEQFFGPGTRLTVL.

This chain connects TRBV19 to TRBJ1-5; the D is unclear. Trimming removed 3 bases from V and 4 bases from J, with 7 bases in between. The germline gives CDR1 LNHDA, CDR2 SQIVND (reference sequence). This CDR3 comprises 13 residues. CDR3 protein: CASSISRNQPQHF. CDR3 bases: TGTGCCAGTAGTATTAGCAGAAATCAGCCCCAGCATTTT.

CDR3 DNA sequence: TGCAGCGTGGCCTTAACAGAGGCTGAAGCTTTCTTT. It translates to CSVALTEAEAFF. The chain uses TRBV29-1 and TRBJ1-1, with D unresolved. CDR1 and CDR2 (germline): SQVTM, ANQGSEA. This CDR3 spans 12 amino acids. V was trimmed by 6 bases and J by 6 bases, leaving 14 bases between them.

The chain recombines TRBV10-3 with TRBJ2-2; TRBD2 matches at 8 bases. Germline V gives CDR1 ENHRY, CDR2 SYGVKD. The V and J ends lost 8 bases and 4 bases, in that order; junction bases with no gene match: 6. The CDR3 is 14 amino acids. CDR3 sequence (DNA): TGTGCCATCCCAGGACTAGCCGGCACCGGGGAGCTGTTTTTT. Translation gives CAIPGLAGTGELFF.

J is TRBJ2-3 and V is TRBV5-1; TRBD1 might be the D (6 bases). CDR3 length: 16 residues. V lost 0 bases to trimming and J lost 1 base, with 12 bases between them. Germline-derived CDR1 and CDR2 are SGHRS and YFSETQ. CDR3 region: CASSLGGAGGTDTQYF. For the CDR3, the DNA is TGCGCCAGCAGCTTGGGAGGCGCAGGGGGCACAGATACGCAGTATTTT.

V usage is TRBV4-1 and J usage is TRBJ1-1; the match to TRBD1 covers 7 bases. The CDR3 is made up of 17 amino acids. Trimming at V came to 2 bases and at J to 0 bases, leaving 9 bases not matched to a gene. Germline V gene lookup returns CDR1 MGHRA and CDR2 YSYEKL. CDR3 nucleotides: TGCGCCAGCAGCCAACACCCGCGGGACAGTTTGAACACTGAAGCTTTCTTT. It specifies CASSQHPRDSLNTEAFF.

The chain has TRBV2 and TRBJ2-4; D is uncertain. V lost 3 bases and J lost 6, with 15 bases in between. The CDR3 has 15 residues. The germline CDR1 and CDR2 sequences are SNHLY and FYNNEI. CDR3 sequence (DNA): TGTGCCAGCAGTGATGTGGGCCCTCGTGGAAACATTCAGTACTTC. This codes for CASSDVGPRGNIQYF.

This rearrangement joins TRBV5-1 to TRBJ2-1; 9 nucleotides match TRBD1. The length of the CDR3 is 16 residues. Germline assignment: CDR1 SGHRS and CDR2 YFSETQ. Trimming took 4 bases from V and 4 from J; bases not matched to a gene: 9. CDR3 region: CASSTSFGQGYNEQFF. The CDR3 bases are TGCGCCAGCAGCACCTCGTTTGGACAGGGGTACAATGAGCAGTTCTTC.

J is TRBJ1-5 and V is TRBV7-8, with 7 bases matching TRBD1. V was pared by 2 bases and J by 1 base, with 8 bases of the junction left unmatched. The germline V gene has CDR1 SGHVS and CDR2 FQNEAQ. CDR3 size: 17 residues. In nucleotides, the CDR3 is TGTGCCAGCAGCTTAAGGGGGACAGAGGGGAGCAATCAGCCCCAGCATTTT. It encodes CASSLRGTEGSNQPQHF. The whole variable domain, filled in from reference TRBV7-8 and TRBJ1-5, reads GAGVSQSPRYKVAKRGQDVALRCDPISGHVSLFWYQQALGQGPEFLTYFQNEAQLDKSGLPSDRFFAERPEGSVSTLKIQRTQQEDSAVYLCASSLRGTEGSNQPQHFGDGTRLSIL.